These T cell receptor beta chains were read from a single sample in a study of OX40 agonist ivuxolimab in advanced cancers. Libraries were prepared by immunoSEQ multiplex PCR; TCRdb keeps only in-frame clonotypes and omits some of them. The sample has fewer than 70,000 clones; over 65% are singletons. The source was CD4+ or CD8+ T cells sorted from blood, collected in a trial of the OX40 agonist ivuxolimab. The receptor set was obtained from an adult with an advanced solid tumor such as melanoma, head and neck, liver or kidney cancer. Each CDR3 is given with its conserved first and last residue. Each record gives: V gene, clone size, D gene, J gene, CDR3 DNA, CDR3 protein. A D gene is named only where the DNA matches it firmly. Size is omitted from some rows. Given values are once, few, many or a class for expanded clones.

TRBV7-3,-,-,TRBJ1-6,TGTGCCAGCGGTCGGGTTCCTAATTCACCCCTCCACTTT,CASGRVPNSPLHF
TRBV4-1,-,-,TRBJ2-7,TGCGCCAGCAGCCGACGACAGGTTGCCCGCTCCTACGAGCAGTACTTC,CASSRRQVARSYEQYF
TRBV29-1,-,-,TRBJ2-5,TGCAGCGTTGGCGGCGGGGTAGAGACCCAGTACTTC,CSVGGGVETQYF
TRBV11-1,-,-,TRBJ1-1,TGTGCCAGCAGCTTAGCCATGCGACAAGGGAGGGCTTTCTTT,CASSLAMRQGRAFF
TRBV7-6,-,-,TRBJ1-1,TGTGCCAGCAGCTTCGGGGGGCAGACTGAAGCTTTCTTT,CASSFGGQTEAFF
TRBV10-3,-,TRBD2,TRBJ2-3,TGTGCCATCAGTGTTGCGGGGGGGCCAGGGGATACGCAGTATTTT,CAISVAGGPGDTQYF
TRBV19,once,-,TRBJ1-3,TGTGCCACCAGAAAGCGGGATTCTGGAAACACCATATATTTT,CATRKRDSGNTIYF
TRBV19,-,-,TRBJ2-5,TGTGCCAGTAAAAAGACCCAGTACTTC,CASKKTQYF
TRBV9,-,-,TRBJ1-5,TGTGCCAGCAGCGCCACGGGCGATCAGCCCCAGCATTTT,CASSATGDQPQHF
TRBV29-1,-,-,TRBJ2-3,TGCAGCGTTAACCGGGGGACGAGCACAGATACGCAGTATTTT,CSVNRGTSTDTQYF
TRBV18,-,-,TRBJ1-1,TGTGCCAGCTCACCAGGGTGGGGGGAGAACACTGAAGCTTTCTTT,CASSPGWGENTEAFF
TRBV4-2,-,-,TRBJ2-2,TGTGCCAGCAGCCAAGATCCGGCCACCGGGGAGCTGTTTTTT,CASSQDPATGELFF
TRBV7-3,once,-,TRBJ2-7,TGTGCCAGCAGCTTGAAGGGCGTAAACGAGCAGTACTTC,CASSLKGVNEQYF
TRBV14,-,-,TRBJ1-4,TGTGCCAGCAGCCAAGGGCTTTACGAAAAACTGTTTTTT,CASSQGLYEKLFF
TRBV2,-,-,TRBJ2-2,TGTGCCAGCAGGGAAAACACCGGGGAGCTGTTTTTT,CASRENTGELFF
TRBV7-3,once,TRBD1,TRBJ2-1,TGTGCCAGCAGCCCACCACAGGGGACGGGTGAGCAGTTCTTC,CASSPPQGTGEQFF
TRBV5-1,-,-,TRBJ1-1,TGCGCCAGCAGCTTGGTGGCAGGGGTGGACACTGAAGCTTTCTTT,CASSLVAGVDTEAFF
TRBV10-1,-,-,TRBJ2-7,TGCGCCAGCAGTGAGTCCGGCAGCTCCTACGAGCAGTACTTC,CASSESGSSYEQYF
TRBV6-5,few,-,TRBJ1-6,TGTGCCAGCAGGCCTACAAAACGAGGGAATTCACCCCTCCACTTT,CASRPTKRGNSPLHF
TRBV5-1,-,-,TRBJ1-2,TGCGCCAGCAGCCAGGGGCCAGGGGCTCCCTATGGCTACACCTTC,CASSQGPGAPYGYTF
TRBV28,-,-,TRBJ2-7,TGTGCCAGCAGTTTTTTGGGGGTCGATACTGTCTACGAGCAGTACTTC,CASSFLGVDTVYEQYF
TRBV5-6,-,-,TRBJ1-2,TGTGCCAGCAGCCCCTGGGCGGTTTCCTATGGCTACACCTTC,CASSPWAVSYGYTF
TRBV4-3,-,-,TRBJ2-4,TGCGCCAGCAGCCAAGCCGCGGGGCTTGGCAACATTCAGTACTTC,CASSQAAGLGNIQYF
TRBV9,-,TRBD2,TRBJ2-1,TGTGCCAGCAGCGTTGGTAGCGGGCTGAGCCATGAGCAGTTCTTC,CASSVGSGLSHEQFF
TRBV5-5,-,TRBD1,TRBJ1-3,TGTGCCAGCAGCTTGACCGGGACAGGGGAAAACACCATATATTTT,CASSLTGTGENTIYF
TRBV28,-,TRBD2,TRBJ2-5,TGTGCCAGCAGTTTATTTCTAGCGGGGGCCCTCTATCAAGAGACCCAGTACTTC,CASSLFLAGALYQETQYF
TRBV27,-,-,TRBJ2-4,TGTGCCAGCAGTCTGACCGCTCCCGGGGCCGTTGGAATAGCCAAAAACATTCAGTACTTC,CASSLTAPGAVGIAKNIQYF
TRBV7-9,-,-,TRBJ1-2,TGTGCCAGCAGCTTAGGAGGGTCCGGTAGGCTAACCTTC,CASSLGGSGRLTF
TRBV28,-,-,TRBJ1-6,TGTGCCAGCAGTTCCAATACCGGGGGCAATTCACCCCTCCACTTT,CASSSNTGGNSPLHF
TRBV7-6,once,-,TRBJ1-5,TGTGCCAGCAGCTTAGTGGCAGCTTCGGAGGGTCAGCCCCAGCATTTT,CASSLVAASEGQPQHF
TRBV11-1,-,-,TRBJ2-1,TGTGCCAGCAGCTTAAGAGGGGACCACAATGAGCAGTTCTTC,CASSLRGDHNEQFF
TRBV28,few,-,TRBJ2-3,TGTGCCAGCGGAACACAGGGCGATACGCAGTATTTT,CASGTQGDTQYF
TRBV2,once,-,TRBJ1-1,TGTGCCAGCAGTGGCGCTACTATGAACACTGAAGCTTTCTTT,CASSGATMNTEAFF
TRBV23-1,-,-,TRBJ2-1,TGCGCCAGCAGTCCGCCGACAGGTTCCTACAATGAGCAGTTCTTC,CASSPPTGSYNEQFF
TRBV27,-,-,TRBJ1-6,TGTGCCAGCCGCCCTTCCAGGGATTCACCCCTCCACTTT,CASRPSRDSPLHF
TRBV19,-,TRBD2,TRBJ2-7,TGTGCCAGTAGTATAGCTAGCGGGATGGCCTACGAGCAGTACTTC,CASSIASGMAYEQYF
TRBV18,-,-,TRBJ1-4,TGTGCCAGCTCACGTGCAACTAATGAAAAACTGTTTTTT,CASSRATNEKLFF
TRBV7-2,-,-,TRBJ1-6,TGTGCCAGCAGCTTAGTCAGGGATTCACCCCTCCACTTT,CASSLVRDSPLHF
TRBV5-4,few,TRBD1,TRBJ2-2,TGTGCCAGCAGCCCTGGTGGCAGGGGGCAGGTCGGGGAGCTGTTTTTT,CASSPGGRGQVGELFF
TRBV6-5,-,TRBD1,TRBJ2-7,TGTGCCAGCAGTTACCGGGGACAGGGCCACGAGCAGTACTTC,CASSYRGQGHEQYF
TRBV4-2,-,-,TRBJ1-2,TGTGCCAGCAGCCAAGATGGGGGGTGGGGAGGCTACACCTTC,CASSQDGGWGGYTF
TRBV7-3,-,-,TRBJ2-3,TGTGCCAGCAGCCCACAGGGAGTAGTCGCAGATACGCAGTATTTT,CASSPQGVVADTQYF
TRBV6-5,-,-,TRBJ1-3,TGTGCCAGCAGTTATAGGGTAGGAGCTGGAAACACCATATATTTT,CASSYRVGAGNTIYF
TRBV28,once,-,TRBJ1-1,TGTGCCAGCAGTTTAGGGGTGATGGCCACTGAAGCTTTCTTT,CASSLGVMATEAFF
TRBV2,-,TRBD1,TRBJ1-6,TGTGCCAGCAGGGCGACAGGGGACGATCCTTATAATTCACCCCTCCACTTT,CASRATGDDPYNSPLHF
TRBV28,-,-,TRBJ2-7,TGTGCCAGCAGTCGCGGGGGCTTCTACGAGCAGTACTTC,CASSRGGFYEQYF